A selection of T cell receptor beta chains follows, all from one sample in a study of blood T cell repertoires in COVID-19. Generated by immunoSEQ multiplex PCR, the TCRdb table keeps only in-frame clones and is missing some. Of about 140,000 clones listed, approximately 80% are singletons. The sequencing input was PBMCs or T cells enriched from blood (not recorded which). The receptors come from a man between 65 and 85 years old who had been exposed to COVID-19. CDR3s include the opening cysteine and the closing phenylalanine or tryptophan. Each record gives: V gene, D gene, J gene, clone size, CDR3 protein, CDR3 DNA. The D gene is left open where the match is weak. The size field is filled for only some rows; it gives once, few, many or a size class.

TRBV5-1	TRBD1	TRBJ2-5	.	CASSSSGGAGETQYF	TGCGCCAGCAGCTCCTCAGGGGGCGCAGGCGAGACCCAGTACTTC
TRBV10-3	TRBD1	TRBJ1-2	.	CAISPGQAPYGYTF	TGTGCCATCAGTCCGGGACAGGCGCCCTATGGCTACACCTTC
TRBV5-4	.	TRBJ1-2	.	CASSLGRLAYGYTF	TGTGCCAGCAGCTTGGGACGCTTAGCCTATGGCTACACCTTC
TRBV2	.	TRBJ1-5	.	CASSEQGILAQPQHF	TGTGCCAGCAGTGAACAGGGCATTCTGGCACAGCCCCAGCATTTT
TRBV5-5	TRBD1	TRBJ1-1	.	CASSLAAGSGGAAFF	TGTGCCAGCAGCTTGGCCGCGGGGTCAGGGGGCGCGGCTTTCTTT
TRBV19	.	TRBJ2-3	few	CASNQPGRGDTQYF	TGTGCCAGTAATCAGCCGGGCCGGGGGGATACGCAGTATTTT
TRBV28	.	TRBJ1-5	.	CASSFTTSNQPQHF	TGTGCCAGCAGTTTTACCACAAGCAATCAGCCCCAGCATTTT
TRBV19	.	TRBJ1-1	.	CASSLGQTGTEAFF	TGTGCCAGTAGCCTCGGACAGACCGGCACTGAAGCTTTCTTT
TRBV4-3	.	TRBJ1-2	once	CASSQDRVTISYTF	TGCGCCAGCAGCCAAGACAGGGTCACGATCAGCTACACCTTC
TRBV7-9	.	TRBJ1-2	.	CASSLQGFYGYTF	TGTGCCAGCAGCTTGCAGGGGTTCTATGGCTACACCTTC
TRBV3-1/TRBV3-2	.	TRBJ1-1	.	CASSPGHQNTEAFF	TGTGCCAGCAGTCCTGGACACCAGAACACTGAAGCTTTCTTT
TRBV19	.	TRBJ1-6	.	CASRPTGNSPLHF	TGTGCCAGTAGACCCACAGGGAACTCACCCCTCCACTTT
TRBV18	TRBD2	TRBJ2-3	.	CASSPLAGESDTQYF	TGTGCCAGCTCACCACTAGCGGGGGAATCGGATACGCAGTATTTT
TRBV5-5	.	TRBJ1-5	.	CASSLARDMGQPQHF	TGTGCCAGCAGCTTGGCCAGAGACATGGGTCAGCCCCAGCATTTT
TRBV5-4	TRBD1	TRBJ2-7	many	CASSLFDRGVYEQYF	TGTGCCAGCAGCTTGTTTGACAGGGGAGTTTACGAGCAGTACTTC
TRBV5-4	.	TRBJ1-2	.	CASSLEVGGYTF	TGTGCCAGCAGCTTGGAAGTGGGCGGCTACACCTTC
TRBV5-1	TRBD2	TRBJ2-2	.	CATRGSGTLTGELFF	TGCGCCACCAGGGGTAGCGGGACTCTCACCGGGGAGCTGTTTTTT
TRBV6-2/TRBV6-3	TRBD1	TRBJ1-5	.	CASSYTADRGINNQPQHF	TGTGCCAGCAGTTACACCGCGGACAGGGGTATCAACAATCAGCCCCAGCATTTT
TRBV6-5	.	TRBJ1-4	.	CASSSRTKGDEKLFF	TGTGCCAGCAGTTCCCGGACGAAGGGGGATGAAAAACTGTTTTTT
TRBV13	.	TRBJ1-3	.	CASSLDVNSNTIYF	TGTGCCAGCAGCTTAGACGTCAATAGCAACACCATATATTTT
TRBV18	TRBD1	TRBJ1-6	.	CASSRQGIENSPLHF	TGTGCCAGCTCAAGACAGGGTATTGAGAATTCACCCCTCCACTTT
TRBV5-4	.	TRBJ2-5	.	CASSPGGGETQYF	TGTGCCAGCAGCCCCGGAGGCGGAGAGACCCAGTACTTC
TRBV7-2	.	TRBJ1-5	once	CASSLISLDQPQHF	TGTGCCAGCAGCTTAATCAGTCTGGATCAGCCCCAGCATTTT
TRBV7-8	.	TRBJ2-1	.	CASSLVRGTYNEQFF	TGTGCCAGCAGCTTAGTTAGGGGGACCTACAATGAGCAGTTCTTC
TRBV4-1	TRBD1	TRBJ2-7	.	CASSQSDRANEQYF	TGCGCCAGCAGCCAGTCGGACAGGGCCAACGAGCAGTACTTC
TRBV19	TRBD1	TRBJ1-1	.	CASSPMGQGGRRGTEAFF	TGTGCCAGTAGTCCCATGGGACAGGGCGGGCGGCGGGGCACTGAAGCTTTCTTT
TRBV5-1	.	TRBJ1-2	few	CASSLAGGDYGYTF	TGCGCCAGCAGCTTGGCCGGGGGAGACTATGGCTACACCTTC
TRBV15	TRBD2	TRBJ2-1	.	CATSDRDRGLAGGFEQFF	TGTGCCACCAGCGACCGGGACAGGGGACTAGCGGGGGGGTTTGAGCAGTTCTTC
TRBV11-2	TRBD2	TRBJ2-1	once	CASRIGLANNEQFF	TGTGCCAGCAGGATTGGACTAGCGAACAATGAGCAGTTCTTC
TRBV28	TRBD2	TRBJ2-1	.	CASSSGGYNEQFF	TGTGCCAGCTCCTCGGGGGGTTACAATGAGCAGTTCTTC
TRBV7-2	TRBD1	TRBJ1-6	.	CASSLGQVAAPLHF	TGTGCCAGCAGCTTGGGACAGGTCGCTGCGCCCCTCCACTTT
TRBV18	TRBD1	TRBJ2-7	.	CASSPRDRSGMDF	TGTGCCAGCTCACCACGGGACAGATCAGGGATGGACTTC
TRBV13	TRBD1	TRBJ1-1	.	CASSPQYQGALKAFF	TGTGCCAGCAGCCCTCAATACCAGGGGGCATTGAAAGCTTTCTTT
TRBV7-8	.	TRBJ1-2	.	CASSVDRLPNYGYTF	TGTGCCAGCAGCGTAGACAGGCTCCCTAACTATGGCTACACCTTC
TRBV28	TRBD1	TRBJ1-1	.	CASSLDPDRDGDEAFF	TGTGCCAGCAGTTTAGACCCCGACAGGGACGGGGATGAAGCTTTCTTT
TRBV18	TRBD2	TRBJ2-5	.	CASSLAGGQETQYF	TGTGCCAGCTCACTAGCGGGGGGCCAAGAGACCCAGTACTTC
TRBV5-1	TRBD1	TRBJ2-1	.	CASSSTGGSYNEQFF	TGCGCCAGCAGCTCCACAGGGGGCTCCTACAATGAGCAGTTCTTC
TRBV18	.	TRBJ1-5	.	CASGEGSGNQPQHF	TGTGCCAGCGGAGAGGGATCTGGAAATCAGCCCCAGCATTTT
TRBV29-1	.	TRBJ2-5	.	CSVDLAGETQYF	TGCAGCGTTGATTTGGCAGGGGAGACCCAGTACTTC
TRBV5-1	TRBD1	TRBJ1-2	.	CASSWTGVASYYGYTF	TGCGCCAGCAGCTGGACAGGGGTGGCATCTTACTATGGCTACACCTTC
TRBV19	.	TRBJ1-5	.	CASSMYRTDNQPQHF	TGTGCCAGTAGTATGTACAGGACGGACAATCAGCCCCAGCATTTT
TRBV25-1	TRBD1	TRBJ1-4	.	CASSEPGQGSEKLFF	TGTGCCAGCAGTGAACCGGGACAGGGGAGTGAAAAACTGTTTTTT
TRBV19	TRBD1	TRBJ1-6	.	CASSTGTGGMSYNSPLHF	TGTGCCAGTAGTACCGGGACAGGGGGCATGTCCTATAATTCACCCCTCCACTTT
TRBV2	.	TRBJ2-5	.	CASSGDSGYETQYF	TGTGCCAGCAGTGGAGACTCAGGGTACGAGACCCAGTACTTC
TRBV18	.	TRBJ1-1	once	CASSIGQNTEAFF	TGTGCCAGCTCCATAGGACAGAACACTGAAGCTTTCTTT
TRBV3-1/TRBV3-2	TRBD1	TRBJ1-2	.	CASSQEDRNLGGYTF	TGTGCCAGCAGCCAAGAGGACAGGAACTTAGGTGGCTACACCTTC
TRBV28	.	TRBJ1-1	once	CASSPTRVMNTEAFF	TGTGCCAGCAGTCCCACTCGAGTCATGAACACTGAAGCTTTCTTT
TRBV5-1	TRBD2	TRBJ2-3	.	CASSSRTSGPTDTQYF	TGCGCCAGCAGCTCCCGGACTAGCGGGCCCACAGATACGCAGTATTTT
TRBV19	.	TRBJ2-2	few	CASSTGFGELFF	TGTGCCAGTAGTACAGGGTTCGGGGAGCTGTTTTTT
TRBV30	TRBD1	TRBJ1-2	.	CAWSQPGQGVVYGYTF	TGTGCCTGGAGTCAGCCGGGACAGGGGGTGGTCTATGGCTACACCTTC
TRBV5-1	TRBD2	TRBJ2-5	.	CASSPTPGGETQYF	TGCGCCAGCAGCCCAACCCCGGGGGGAGAGACCCAGTACTTC